This T cell receptor beta chain was identified in a study of blood T cell repertoires in COVID-19. Overall study context: Italy, Spain and the United States were the sources of the convalescent and acute COVID-19 samples.

TCRdb's copy holds only in-frame clones and misses some; the assay was immunoSEQ multiplex PCR. The top ten clones hold roughly 5.3% of a sample with approximately 310,000 clones, approximately 91% of them seen once. V was cut by 0 bases and J by 7 bases, with 8 bases left in between. Germline CDR1 is SGHRS and CDR2 is YFSETQ. This CDR3 is built from 13 residues. The age range of participants was about 18 to 95 years, with residence in under 25 US areas. Each recovered donor of Cohort 3 presented with two negative PCRs, clearance, or symptom resolution. The TCR sequence derives from a man between 60 and 75 years old who had recovered from COVID-19. Sequencing input: PBMCs or T cells enriched from blood (not recorded which). The genes are TRBV5-1 and TRBJ1-5, with D unresolved. In DNA, the CDR3 is TGCGCCAGCAGCTTGGAAGCGGAACAGCCCCAGCATTTT. Its translation: CASSLEAEQPQHF.